The 3 T cell receptor beta chains in this list originate from one sample, sequenced in a study of blood T cell repertoires in COVID-19. TCRdb's copy holds only in-frame clones and misses some; the assay was immunoSEQ multiplex PCR. Among fewer than 200,000 clones listed, approximately 86% were seen once. What was sequenced was PBMCs or T cells enriched from blood (not recorded which). The receptors come from a woman in her thirties or forties in a cohort exposed to, infected with or recovered from COVID-19 (not recorded which).

The chain employs TRBV7-9 and TRBJ1-2, with D unresolved. The ends were cut back, 9 bases at V and 4 bases at J, with 15 bases in the middle. CDR1 and CDR2 from the germline V gene are SEHNR and FQNEAQ (reference sequence). The CDR3 has 13 residues. Here the CDR3 reads CASSSTRLYGYTF. CDR3 DNA sequence: TGTGCCAGTTCATCCACCCGACTCTATGGCTACACCTTC.

This clone was observed a single time. The chain is built from TRBV28 and TRBJ1-2; D remains unclear. The CDR3 loop spans 13 amino acids. V gave up 3 bases and J gave up 4 bases, with 9 bases separating them. CDR1 is MDHEN, CDR2 SYDVKM, per germline. The CDR3 region has the DNA TGTGCCAGCAGTTTCGAGGGTTCCTATGGCTACACCTTC. Its translation: CASSFEGSYGYTF.

The chain has TRBV29-1 and TRBJ1-3, with no clear D. The CDR3 is made up of 13 amino acids. The ends were cut back, 1 base at V and 1 base at J, with 5 bases in the middle. Germline CDR1 reads SQVTM; CDR2 reads ANQGSEA. DNA of the CDR3: TGCAGCGTTGAAGTAGTTTCTGGAAACACCATATATTTT. Protein product: CSVEVVSGNTIYF.